The source of this T cell receptor (beta chain) is a study of control samples from healthy donors and cancer patients. TCRdb's table, derived via immunoSEQ multiplex PCR, lists solely in-frame clones and lacks some. The data hold 100,000 to 150,000 clones, with 80% to 95% observed a single time. In germline, CDR1 is MGHRA, CDR2 YSYEKL. The CDR3 loop spans 19 amino acids. The ends were cut back, 1 base at V and 5 bases at J, with 24 bases in the middle. Sequenced: blood. The TCR originated in a man aged 18 to 30 in good health. V and J are TRBV4-1 and TRBJ2-1, with D unclear. The CDR3 sequence: CASSQGASSIRGSHNEQFF. For the CDR3, the DNA is TGCGCCAGCAGCCAAGGGGCATCATCGATCCGTGGTAGTCACAATGAGCAGTTCTTC.